These T cell receptor beta chains were read from a single sample in a study of blood T cell repertoires in COVID-19. Assay used: immunoSEQ multiplex PCR; TCRdb lists only in-frame clones, some missing. The data hold under 300,000 clones, with roughly 80% observed a single time. Sequenced material: peripheral blood. The source is a woman aged 35 to 49 with active or convalescent COVID-19. Each CDR3 is given with its conserved first and last residue. Fields, in order: CDR3 DNA, CDR3 protein, V gene, J gene, clone size, D gene. A D gene is named only where the DNA matches it firmly. Clone size is shown for a subset of rows, as once, few, many or a class of expanded clone.

cdr3_nt: TGCGCCAGCAGCTACGGGACAGGGGACGAAAAACTGTTTTTT
cdr3_aa: CASSYGTGDEKLFF
v_call: TRBV5-1
j_call: TRBJ1-4
clone_size: -
d_call: TRBD1

cdr3_nt: TGCGCCAGCAGTGAAGGCAGGGGGGCTGGAAACACCATATATTTT
cdr3_aa: CASSEGRGAGNTIYF
v_call: TRBV10-2
j_call: TRBJ1-3
clone_size: many
d_call: TRBD1

cdr3_nt: TGCGCCAGCAGCACCGGCCCCGGAGGCGTGCAGTACTTC
cdr3_aa: CASSTGPGGVQYF
v_call: TRBV5-1
j_call: TRBJ2-7
clone_size: few
d_call: -

cdr3_nt: TGTGCCAGCAGCTTGTGGCAGATCTCGGGAGCAGATACGCAGTATTTT
cdr3_aa: CASSLWQISGADTQYF
v_call: TRBV5-4
j_call: TRBJ2-3
clone_size: -
d_call: -

cdr3_nt: TGTGCCAGCAGTGAATGGGGGGATCAGCCCCAGCATTTT
cdr3_aa: CASSEWGDQPQHF
v_call: TRBV6-1
j_call: TRBJ1-5
clone_size: -
d_call: -

cdr3_nt: TGTGCCAGCAGCCACCCAGGGGGCGGGGACGGGGAGCTGTTTTTT
cdr3_aa: CASSHPGGGDGELFF
v_call: TRBV3-1/TRBV3-2
j_call: TRBJ2-2
clone_size: -
d_call: TRBD1

cdr3_nt: TGTGCCAGCAGCCCCCGCCAGGGGGCGCGGTACGAGCAGTACTTC
cdr3_aa: CASSPRQGARYEQYF
v_call: TRBV3-1/TRBV3-2
j_call: TRBJ2-7
clone_size: -
d_call: TRBD1

cdr3_nt: TGCGCCAGCAGCCAAGATTGGGACAGGGCACAGACCCAGTACTTC
cdr3_aa: CASSQDWDRAQTQYF
v_call: TRBV4-1
j_call: TRBJ2-5
clone_size: -
d_call: TRBD1

cdr3_nt: TGTGCCAGCAGACTAACAGGGGACTATGGCTACACCTTC
cdr3_aa: CASRLTGDYGYTF
v_call: TRBV6-5
j_call: TRBJ1-2
clone_size: -
d_call: TRBD1

cdr3_nt: TGTGCCAGCAGCCTCCGGCGGGGGCATGGAAACACCATATATTTT
cdr3_aa: CASSLRRGHGNTIYF
v_call: TRBV3-1/TRBV3-2
j_call: TRBJ1-3
clone_size: -
d_call: -

cdr3_nt: TGTGCCAGCAATCCGGGAAGGGATGAAAAACTGTTTTTT
cdr3_aa: CASNPGRDEKLFF
v_call: TRBV12-3/TRBV12-4
j_call: TRBJ1-4
clone_size: -
d_call: -

cdr3_nt: TGTGCCAGCAGCCCGCGTGGAGGGCGGTTCACTGAAGCTTTCTTT
cdr3_aa: CASSPRGGRFTEAFF
v_call: TRBV7-2
j_call: TRBJ1-1
clone_size: few
d_call: -

cdr3_nt: TGTGCCAGCAGCCCCCGAAGGCGGGGGGGATACAATGAGCAGTTCTTC
cdr3_aa: CASSPRRRGGYNEQFF
v_call: TRBV28
j_call: TRBJ2-1
clone_size: once
d_call: TRBD2

cdr3_nt: TGTGCCAGCAGTTCCCGACAGGGGACGGGTCAGCCCCAGCATTTT
cdr3_aa: CASSSRQGTGQPQHF
v_call: TRBV2
j_call: TRBJ1-5
clone_size: -
d_call: TRBD1

cdr3_nt: TGTGCCAGCAGCTTAGTACAGGGTAGCAATCAGCCCCAGCATTTT
cdr3_aa: CASSLVQGSNQPQHF
v_call: TRBV7-2
j_call: TRBJ1-5
clone_size: -
d_call: -

cdr3_nt: TGTGCCAGCAGCTTACAGGGGTTGAACGAGCAGTACTTC
cdr3_aa: CASSLQGLNEQYF
v_call: TRBV7-2
j_call: TRBJ2-7
clone_size: -
d_call: -

cdr3_nt: TGCGCCAGCAGTGAGTCCATTAGCGGCTACAATGAGCAGTTCTTC
cdr3_aa: CASSESISGYNEQFF
v_call: TRBV10-1
j_call: TRBJ2-1
clone_size: -
d_call: -

cdr3_nt: TGTGCCAGCAGTGGGCTAGCGGGTTTACAATCTAGCACAGATACGCAGTATTTT
cdr3_aa: CASSGLAGLQSSTDTQYF
v_call: TRBV25-1
j_call: TRBJ2-3
clone_size: -
d_call: TRBD2

cdr3_nt: TGTGCCAGCAGCCCGGGACAGAGAGTAACCATATATTTT
cdr3_aa: CASSPGQRVTIYF
v_call: TRBV28
j_call: TRBJ1-3
clone_size: -
d_call: TRBD1

cdr3_nt: TGTGCCAGCAGCAGAGGGAGGAGCAATCAGCCCCAGCATTTT
cdr3_aa: CASSRGRSNQPQHF
v_call: TRBV5-6
j_call: TRBJ1-5
clone_size: -
d_call: -

cdr3_nt: TGTGCCAGCAGTAAGGAGGGGCACACTGAAGCTTTCTTT
cdr3_aa: CASSKEGHTEAFF
v_call: TRBV11-3
j_call: TRBJ1-1
clone_size: once
d_call: -

cdr3_nt: TGTGCCAGCAGCCCGCGGACAGGGGGCGCGAGAGGTCAGCCCCAGCATTTT
cdr3_aa: CASSPRTGGARGQPQHF
v_call: TRBV4-2
j_call: TRBJ1-5
clone_size: -
d_call: TRBD1

cdr3_nt: TGTGCCAGCAGCTGGGGGGCAGGGGGCTTGGGCACTGAAGCTTTCTTT
cdr3_aa: CASSWGAGGLGTEAFF
v_call: TRBV5-5
j_call: TRBJ1-1
clone_size: -
d_call: TRBD1

cdr3_nt: TGTGCTAGTGCTCAGGGTGGCTTAGAGACCCAGTACTTC
cdr3_aa: CASAQGGLETQYF
v_call: TRBV12-5
j_call: TRBJ2-5
clone_size: once
d_call: -

cdr3_nt: TGTGCCAGCAGTTACTCGGGACAGGGGGCATCACCCCTCCACTTT
cdr3_aa: CASSYSGQGASPLHF
v_call: TRBV6-5
j_call: TRBJ1-6
clone_size: -
d_call: TRBD1

cdr3_nt: TGCGCCAGCAGCCAAGATCTGGTATCGGGACTTAGTGGAGGGACCCAGTACTTC
cdr3_aa: CASSQDLVSGLSGGTQYF
v_call: TRBV4-1
j_call: TRBJ2-5
clone_size: few
d_call: -

cdr3_nt: TGTGCCAGCAGCTTATTGGGGGGTAACACCGGGGAGCTGTTTTTT
cdr3_aa: CASSLLGGNTGELFF
v_call: TRBV5-4
j_call: TRBJ2-2
clone_size: -
d_call: -

cdr3_nt: TGTGCCAGCAACCGACAGGGGTGGGGCTACACCTTC
cdr3_aa: CASNRQGWGYTF
v_call: TRBV6-4
j_call: TRBJ1-2
clone_size: -
d_call: TRBD1

cdr3_nt: TGTGCCAGCAGGGGACAGGGCGACACTGAAGCTTTCTTT
cdr3_aa: CASRGQGDTEAFF
v_call: TRBV2
j_call: TRBJ1-1
clone_size: -
d_call: TRBD1

cdr3_nt: TGTGCCAGCAGGACAAAGGGGGCTGTTAACTATGGCTACACCTTC
cdr3_aa: CASRTKGAVNYGYTF
v_call: TRBV2
j_call: TRBJ1-2
clone_size: -
d_call: TRBD1

cdr3_nt: TGTGCCAGCACCCCCAGGGAAGGGAGGTCTGGAAACACCATATATTTT
cdr3_aa: CASTPREGRSGNTIYF
v_call: TRBV9
j_call: TRBJ1-3
clone_size: -
d_call: -

cdr3_nt: TGTGCCAGCAGTTCGACAGTTGGAAACACCATATATTTT
cdr3_aa: CASSSTVGNTIYF
v_call: TRBV27
j_call: TRBJ1-3
clone_size: many
d_call: -

cdr3_nt: TGTGCCACCAGCCCTGTACGAGGGGGTTATAGCAATCAGCCCCAGCATTTT
cdr3_aa: CATSPVRGGYSNQPQHF
v_call: TRBV15
j_call: TRBJ1-5
clone_size: -
d_call: -

cdr3_nt: TGCGCCAGCAGCCAAGGGGCCCGGCAAGCCCTCCACTTT
cdr3_aa: CASSQGARQALHF
v_call: TRBV4-1
j_call: TRBJ1-6
clone_size: -
d_call: -

cdr3_nt: TGCGCCAGCAGCTCCACCCGGGACAGGTGGTATGGCTACACCTTC
cdr3_aa: CASSSTRDRWYGYTF
v_call: TRBV5-1
j_call: TRBJ1-2
clone_size: once
d_call: TRBD1

cdr3_nt: TGTGCCACCAGTGATTTTCAGACTAGCGGGTACCGGGAGACCCAGTACTTC
cdr3_aa: CATSDFQTSGYRETQYF
v_call: TRBV24-1
j_call: TRBJ2-5
clone_size: -
d_call: TRBD2

cdr3_nt: TGTGCCAGCAGTTACTCGACAGGCACTGAAGCTTTCTTT
cdr3_aa: CASSYSTGTEAFF
v_call: TRBV6-5
j_call: TRBJ1-1
clone_size: -
d_call: -

cdr3_nt: TGTGCCAGCAGGGCAGGACAGGGGGTGGGTGAAGCTTTCTTT
cdr3_aa: CASRAGQGVGEAFF
v_call: TRBV2
j_call: TRBJ1-1
clone_size: -
d_call: TRBD1

cdr3_nt: TGTGCCAGCAGCTTAGCCTCCCGCTACAATGAGCAGTTCTTC
cdr3_aa: CASSLASRYNEQFF
v_call: TRBV7-9
j_call: TRBJ2-1
clone_size: once
d_call: -

cdr3_nt: TGTGCCAGCAGCTTAGGGACAAGATCAGGCTATGGCTACACCTTC
cdr3_aa: CASSLGTRSGYGYTF
v_call: TRBV11-2
j_call: TRBJ1-2
clone_size: -
d_call: -

cdr3_nt: TGTGCCAGCAGCTTTGACAGGGGGGGCTTCGATGAGCAGTTCTTC
cdr3_aa: CASSFDRGGFDEQFF
v_call: TRBV7-3
j_call: TRBJ2-1
clone_size: once
d_call: TRBD1

cdr3_nt: TGTGCCAGCAGTTTCCTACAGGGGGTGGGGGAGCAGTTCTTC
cdr3_aa: CASSFLQGVGEQFF
v_call: TRBV2
j_call: TRBJ2-1
clone_size: -
d_call: TRBD1

cdr3_nt: TGTGCCAGCAGACAGGAAACCTCTGGAAACACCATATATTTT
cdr3_aa: CASRQETSGNTIYF
v_call: TRBV2
j_call: TRBJ1-3
clone_size: -
d_call: -

cdr3_nt: TGTGCCAGCAGCAATACGGGGGATCGGGGCTACACCTTC
cdr3_aa: CASSNTGDRGYTF
v_call: TRBV6-5
j_call: TRBJ1-2
clone_size: -
d_call: -

cdr3_nt: TGTGCCAGCAGCTTGGCCGCGGGGGGCACAGATACGCAGTATTTT
cdr3_aa: CASSLAAGGTDTQYF
v_call: TRBV5-4
j_call: TRBJ2-3
clone_size: once
d_call: TRBD2

cdr3_nt: TGCAGCGTGACCCCTTTTCTAGCGGGGTCCTTCAATGAGCAGTTCTTC
cdr3_aa: CSVTPFLAGSFNEQFF
v_call: TRBV29-1
j_call: TRBJ2-1
clone_size: once
d_call: TRBD2

cdr3_nt: TGTGCCACCAGTGATTTATGGCAGAACACAGATACGCAGTATTTT
cdr3_aa: CATSDLWQNTDTQYF
v_call: TRBV24-1
j_call: TRBJ2-3
clone_size: -
d_call: -

cdr3_nt: TGTGCCAGCAGCGTAACAGGGGGTTGGGAACTGTTTTTT
cdr3_aa: CASSVTGGWELFF
v_call: TRBV5-5
j_call: TRBJ1-4
clone_size: -
d_call: TRBD1

cdr3_nt: TGTGCCACCAGCAGAGACTCCGGGACACCCTATGGCTACACCTTC
cdr3_aa: CATSRDSGTPYGYTF
v_call: TRBV15
j_call: TRBJ1-2
clone_size: -
d_call: -

cdr3_nt: TGTGCCACCAAGGGGGGGTTAAGCACAGATACGCAGTATTTT
cdr3_aa: CATKGGLSTDTQYF
v_call: TRBV28
j_call: TRBJ2-3
clone_size: -
d_call: -